What follows is one T cell receptor beta chain and its context. This sample was taken from a study of technical replicates of blood from a handful of donors. Method: immunoSEQ multiplex PCR; TCRdb's copy keeps in-frame clones and lacks some. The sample carries 75,000 to 90,000 clones, 85% to 95% recorded once. Per the germline V gene, CDR1 is SGHDT and CDR2 is YYEEEE. This CDR3 has 18 amino acids. V shed 3 bases and J 3 bases; nucleotides not matched to a gene: 13. Sequences were obtained from T cells isolated from PBMCs. The chain combines TRBV5-6 with TRBJ2-3; 10 bases are a match to TRBD2. This clonotype was obtained from a human donor in good health. CDR3 bases: TGTGCCAGCAGCTCCGCTAGCGGGAGAAGTAGATGGACAGATACGCAGTATTTT. It translates to CASSSASGRSRWTDTQYF.